These 6 T cell receptor beta chains share one sample of origin, sequenced in a study of T cell changes during pregnancy in multiple sclerosis. Repertoires were generated with immunoSEQ multiplex PCR, while TCRdb's copy carries only in-frame clones and drops some. The sample shows 47,000 or so clones, 94% of them seen only once. The source material was CD4+ T cells from peripheral blood mononuclear cells, sampled in the first trimester of pregnancy. These receptors were collected from a female donor with multiple sclerosis, enrolled in a pregnancy study.

The V and J genes are TRBV7-9 and TRBJ1-5, with D possibly matching TRBD1 (6 bases). The CDR3 contains 15 residues. Trimming removed 1 base from V and 2 bases from J, with 9 bases in between. Germline-derived CDR1 and CDR2 are SEHNR and FQNEAQ (reference sequence). In DNA form, the CDR3 reads TGTGCCAGCAGCTTAGGAGGGGGTGGCAATCAGCCCCAGCATTTT. It specifies CASSLGGGGNQPQHF.

With regard to this clone: An end of the junction differs from the germline gene, which may be a read error. This rearrangement joins TRBV7-7 to TRBJ2-3, with 7 nucleotides matching TRBD1. The CDR3 has 16 amino acids. Germline V gene lookup returns CDR1 SSHAT and CDR2 FNYEAQ (reference sequence). The CDR3 region has the DNA TGTGCTAGCAGCTTAGCGAGGGGGCGCTGGACAGATACGCAGTATTTT. Protein product: CASSLARGRWTDTQYF.

In this sample, this clone turned up once. The chain carries TRBV18 and TRBJ1-5; the match to TRBD1 covers 9 bases. The CDR3 totals 14 residues. Germline-derived CDR1 and CDR2 are KGHSH and LQKENI. Trimming took 3 bases from V and 7 from J; bases not matched to a gene: 4. CDR3 in DNA: TGTGCCAGCTCACCGGGACAGGGAGACCAGCCCCAGCATTTT. As protein: CASSPGQGDQPQHF.

The chain joins TRBV19 to TRBJ2-5; possibly TRBD1 for D (6 bases). Germline V gene lookup returns CDR1 LNHDA and CDR2 SQIVND (reference sequence). The CDR3 sequence is 13 residues long. The V end was cut by 3 bases, the J end by 5 bases, with 10 bases between. The CDR3 coding sequence is TGTGCCAGTAGTATTACAGGGACGGAGACCCAGTACTTC. It is translated as CASSITGTETQYF. Full variable domain (outside the CDR3, taken from reference TRBV19 and TRBJ2-5): DGGITQSPKYLFRKEGQNVTLSCEQNLNHDAMYWYRQDPGQGLRLIYYSQIVNDFQKGDIAEGYSVSREKKESFPLTVTSAQKNPTAFYLCASSITGTETQYFGPGTRLLVL.

The chain couples TRBV5-1 to TRBJ2-1; tentatively, D is TRBD1 (7 bases). Germline-derived CDR1 and CDR2 are SGHRS and YFSETQ. Trimming stripped 3 bases from V and 10 bases from J, with 20 bases between. This CDR3 is 15 amino acids long. CDR3 loop: CASSSGTADYLEQFF. In DNA form, the CDR3 reads TGCGCCAGCAGCTCAGGGACAGCGGACTACTTAGAGCAGTTCTTC.

The genes are TRBV5-1 and TRBJ2-7; TRBD1 aligns across 8 bases. J gave up 6 bases and V 5 bases, and 4 bases lay outside the gene matches. The CDR3 loop spans 12 amino acids. Germline V gives CDR1 SGHRS, CDR2 YFSETQ. The CDR3 coding sequence is TGCGCCAGCAGGGTCACAGGGGGCGAGCAGTACTTC. Protein product: CASRVTGGEQYF.